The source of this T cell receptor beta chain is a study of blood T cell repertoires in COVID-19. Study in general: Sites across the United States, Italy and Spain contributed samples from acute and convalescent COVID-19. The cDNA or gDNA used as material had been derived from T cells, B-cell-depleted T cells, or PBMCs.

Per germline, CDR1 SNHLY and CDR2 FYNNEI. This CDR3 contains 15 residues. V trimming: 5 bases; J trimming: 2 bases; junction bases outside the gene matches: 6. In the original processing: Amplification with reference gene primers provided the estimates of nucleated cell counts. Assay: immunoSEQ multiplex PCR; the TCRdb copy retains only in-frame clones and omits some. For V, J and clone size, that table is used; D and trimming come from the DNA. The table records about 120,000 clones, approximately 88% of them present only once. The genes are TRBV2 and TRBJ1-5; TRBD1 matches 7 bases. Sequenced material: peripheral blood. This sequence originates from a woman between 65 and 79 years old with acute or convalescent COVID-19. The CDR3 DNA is TGTGCCAGCAGTCTACAGGGGCTGGGCAATCAGCCCCAGCATTTT. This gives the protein CASSLQGLGNQPQHF. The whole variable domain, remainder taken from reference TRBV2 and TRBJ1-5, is EPEVTQTPSHQVTQMGQEVILRCVPISNHLYFYWYRQILGQKVEFLVSFYNNEISEKSEIFDDQFSVERPDGSNFTLKIRSTKLEDSAMYFCASSLQGLGNQPQHFGDGTRLSIL.